Below, 8 T cell receptor beta chains from the same sample are listed, as sequenced in a study of T cell responses to AZD1222 COVID-19 vaccine. TCRdb's table, derived via immunoSEQ multiplex PCR, lists solely in-frame clones and lacks some. The sample has more than 80,000 clones, less than 95% seen once; the top ten hold around 7.6%. The sample consisted of peripheral blood, taken 28 days after the second AZD1222 dose. The receptors shown here come from an adult who received the AZD1222 COVID-19 vaccine.

This chain joins TRBV11-1 and TRBJ1-1, with a weak D call TRBD1 (6 bases). The V end lost 5 bases, the J end lost 4 bases, and 17 bases lay between the germline ends. This CDR3 contains 15 residues. The germline gives CDR1 SGHAT, CDR2 FQDESV (reference sequence). This CDR3 is CASSGRQDLSTEAFF. The CDR3 DNA reads as TGTGCCAGCAGCGGACGACAGGACCTGAGCACTGAAGCTTTCTTT.

V usage is TRBV15 and J usage is TRBJ2-1; D gene unclear. CDR1 is LNHNV, CDR2 YYDKDF, per germline (reference sequence). V was clipped by 1 base and J by 0 bases, with 13 bases between them. The CDR3 is made up of 17 amino acids. DNA for the CDR3: TGTGCCACCAGCAGAGGCTTGCTAGTTAGCTCCTACAATGAGCAGTTCTTC. It yields the protein CATSRGLLVSSYNEQFF.

The chain has TRBV28 and TRBJ1-2, with TRBD1 identical over 7 bases. The V gene end was trimmed by 2 bases and the J gene end by 5 bases; junction bases not matched to a gene: 8. The CDR3 spans 15 residues. Per germline, CDR1 MDHEN and CDR2 SYDVKM. CDR3 sequence: CASSLIRGLGYGYTF. In DNA, the CDR3 is TGTGCCAGCAGTTTAATTAGGGGGCTCGGGTATGGCTACACCTTC.

This clone turned up a few times. The chain employs TRBV5-1 and TRBJ2-7; 10 bases agree with TRBD1. The CDR3 contains 15 residues. Per germline, CDR1 SGHRS and CDR2 YFSETQ. V shed 4 bases, J shed 4 bases, and the junction held 8 bases outside the gene matches. CDR3 residues: CASSPSGTGAYEQYF. The CDR3 DNA is TGCGCCAGCAGCCCATCCGGGACAGGGGCATACGAGCAGTACTTC.

The rearrangement links TRBV2 to TRBJ1-2; possible D gene TRBD1, 6 bases. Per germline, CDR1 SNHLY and CDR2 FYNNEI. V was shortened by 7 bases and J by 4 bases, with 13 bases between the two germline ends. The CDR3 runs to 13 residues. CDR3 sequence: CASNWDTSYGYTF. As DNA, the CDR3 is TGTGCCAGCAATTGGGACACCTCCTATGGCTACACCTTC.

The rearrangement uses TRBV6-4 and TRBJ1-5, with D unresolved. The CDR3 runs to 14 residues. With 8 bases removed from V and 6 bases from J, the gap between germline ends came to 17 bases. The germline CDR1 and CDR2 sequences are MRHNA and SNTAGT. The CDR3 DNA sequence: TGTGCCAGCCCTGGCTGGAACGGTGTTCAGCCCCAGCATTTT. Translating it yields CASPGWNGVQPQHF.

This chain uses TRBV10-3 with TRBJ2-7; 9 bases agree with TRBD1. The germline gives CDR1 ENHRY, CDR2 SYGVKD. The CDR3 has 14 amino acids. The ends lost 7 bases at V and 5 bases at J; junction bases unmatched: 9. The CDR3 region has the DNA TGTGCCATCACTGAAAGGACAGGGGCCAACGAGCAGTACTTC. This sequence encodes CAITERTGANEQYF.

This chain uses TRBV6-6 with TRBJ2-1; TRBD2 matches at 9 bases. The CDR3 sequence is 18 residues long. The V segment lost 5 bases and the J segment 6 bases; nucleotides outside the gene matches: 17. From germline, CDR1 is MNHNY and CDR2 SVGAGI (reference sequence). CDR3 sequence reads: CASSPPFLAGRIANEQFF. The CDR3, as DNA: TGTGCCAGCAGTCCCCCGTTTCTAGCGGGGCGGATCGCCAATGAGCAGTTCTTC.